This TCR beta chain derives from a study of blood T cell repertoires in COVID-19. Looking at the study overall: Samples came from the United States, Italy and Spain, spanning acute and convalescent COVID-19. PBMCs, B-cell-depleted T cells, or T cells provided the cDNA or gDNA that made up the material.

Authors' analysis steps: Nucleated cell counts were estimated from reference gene primer amplification. Method: immunoSEQ multiplex PCR; TCRdb's copy keeps in-frame clones and lacks some. V, J and clone size derive from that table, while D and trimming were established from the DNA sequence. The repertoire consists of around 25,000 clones, with roughly 80% occurring once and the leading ten covering approximately 24%. CDR1 and CDR2 (germline): LNHDA, SQIVND (reference sequence). CDR3 length: 16 amino acids. Trimming left V 5 bases short and J 3 bases short, with 17 bases between. V is TRBV19 and J is TRBJ1-5, with a tentative D call TRBD1 (5 bases). Sequencing was performed on peripheral blood. The sequence was obtained from a man between 65 and 79 years old with active COVID-19. In DNA form, the CDR3 reads TGTGCCAGTAGTCCGGGGGGGGAAGGAGTCAATCAGCCCCAGCATTTT. It specifies CASSPGGEGVNQPQHF.